This is a list of T cell receptor beta chains from one sample in a study of blood T cell repertoires in COVID-19. Assay used: immunoSEQ multiplex PCR; TCRdb lists only in-frame clones, some missing. The sample records approximately 240,000 clones, more than 80% being singletons. The material sequenced was peripheral blood. The receptors shown here come from a human donor in a cohort sampled during active COVID-19. Each CDR3 is given with its conserved first and last residue. The D gene is left open where the match is weak. Expanded clones are given a class, and other clones once, few, many or no size at all.

d_call: TRBD1
j_call: TRBJ2-3
clone_size: .
v_call: TRBV19
cdr3_nt: TGTGCCAGTAGCAGCCTCGGGACAGGGGGCCACACAGATACGCAGTATTTT
cdr3_aa: CASSSLGTGGHTDTQYF

d_call: TRBD2
j_call: TRBJ2-1
clone_size: .
v_call: TRBV18
cdr3_nt: TGTGCCAGCTCACCGACTAGCGGGAGGGCCTATGAGCAGTTCTTC
cdr3_aa: CASSPTSGRAYEQFF

d_call: .
j_call: TRBJ1-5
clone_size: .
v_call: TRBV5-5
cdr3_nt: TGTGCCAGCAGCTTGAACGCGCAAAATCAGCCCCAGCATTTT
cdr3_aa: CASSLNAQNQPQHF

d_call: TRBD1
j_call: TRBJ1-2
clone_size: .
v_call: TRBV12-3/TRBV12-4
cdr3_nt: TGTGCCAGCAGCTTGGACAGGGATTATGGCTACACCTTC
cdr3_aa: CASSLDRDYGYTF

d_call: .
j_call: TRBJ1-1
clone_size: .
v_call: TRBV20-1
cdr3_nt: TGCAGTGCTAGTGGACTAACGAACACTGAAGCTTTCTTT
cdr3_aa: CSASGLTNTEAFF

d_call: TRBD1
j_call: TRBJ2-1
clone_size: .
v_call: TRBV24-1
cdr3_nt: TGTGCCACCAGTAAACAGGGGGCTGTGTACAATGAGCAGTTCTTC
cdr3_aa: CATSKQGAVYNEQFF

d_call: TRBD1
j_call: TRBJ1-5
clone_size: .
v_call: TRBV11-2
cdr3_nt: TGTGCCAGCAGCTTAGGTGGACAGGGAGAGAATCAGCCCCAGCATTTT
cdr3_aa: CASSLGGQGENQPQHF

d_call: .
j_call: TRBJ2-7
clone_size: .
v_call: TRBV15
cdr3_nt: TGTGCCACCAGCAGAGACCCAGGACAGTCCTACGAGCAGTACTTC
cdr3_aa: CATSRDPGQSYEQYF

d_call: TRBD1
j_call: TRBJ1-2
clone_size: .
v_call: TRBV19
cdr3_nt: TGTGCCAGTAACCCGACAGGGTTCTATGGCTACACCTTC
cdr3_aa: CASNPTGFYGYTF

d_call: .
j_call: TRBJ2-7
clone_size: once
v_call: TRBV7-9
cdr3_nt: TGTGCCAGCAGCCAGACAGGTCCCGAGCAGTACTTC
cdr3_aa: CASSQTGPEQYF

d_call: .
j_call: TRBJ2-2
clone_size: .
v_call: TRBV10-3
cdr3_nt: TGTGCCATCGAAAAGGGGACCGGGGAGCTGTTTTTT
cdr3_aa: CAIEKGTGELFF

d_call: TRBD2
j_call: TRBJ2-3
clone_size: .
v_call: TRBV5-1
cdr3_nt: TGCGCCAGCAGCTTGGACACTAGCGGACCCACAGATACGCAGTATTTT
cdr3_aa: CASSLDTSGPTDTQYF

d_call: TRBD2
j_call: TRBJ2-7
clone_size: few
v_call: TRBV19
cdr3_nt: TGTGCCAGTAGTATAGACCTGGCTAGCGGGTCCGAGCAGTACTTC
cdr3_aa: CASSIDLASGSEQYF